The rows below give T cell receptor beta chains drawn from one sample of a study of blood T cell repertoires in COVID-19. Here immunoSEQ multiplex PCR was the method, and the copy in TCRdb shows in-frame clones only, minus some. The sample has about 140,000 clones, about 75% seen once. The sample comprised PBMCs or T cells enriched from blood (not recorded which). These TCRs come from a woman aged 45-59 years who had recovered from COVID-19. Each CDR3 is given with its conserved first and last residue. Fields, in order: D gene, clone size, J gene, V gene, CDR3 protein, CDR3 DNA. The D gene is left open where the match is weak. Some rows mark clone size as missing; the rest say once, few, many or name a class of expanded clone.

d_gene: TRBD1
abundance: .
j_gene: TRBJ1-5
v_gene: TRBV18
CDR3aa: CASSPRTGGGSNQPQHF
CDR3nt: TGTGCCAGCTCACCAAGGACAGGGGGTGGAAGCAATCAGCCCCAGCATTTT

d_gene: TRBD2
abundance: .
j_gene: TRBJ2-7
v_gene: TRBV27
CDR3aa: CASGRGVAYEQYF
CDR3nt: TGTGCCAGCGGGCGGGGGGTAGCCTACGAGCAGTACTTC

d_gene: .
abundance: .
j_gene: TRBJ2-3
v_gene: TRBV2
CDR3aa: CASSELARADTQYF
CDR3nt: TGTGCCAGCAGTGAACTAGCGAGGGCAGATACGCAGTATTTT

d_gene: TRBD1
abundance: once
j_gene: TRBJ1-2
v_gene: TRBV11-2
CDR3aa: CASSFGQGATRGYTF
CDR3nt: TGTGCCAGCAGCTTCGGACAGGGGGCGACTCGCGGCTACACCTTC

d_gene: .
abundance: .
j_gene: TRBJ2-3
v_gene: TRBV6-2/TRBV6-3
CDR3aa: CASSYSPDTQYF
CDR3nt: TGTGCCAGCAGTTACTCCCCGGATACGCAGTATTTT

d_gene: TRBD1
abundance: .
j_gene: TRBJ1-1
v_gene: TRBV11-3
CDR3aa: CASSLVTGVTNTEAFF
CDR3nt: TGTGCCAGCAGCTTAGTGACAGGGGTAACCAACACTGAAGCTTTCTTT

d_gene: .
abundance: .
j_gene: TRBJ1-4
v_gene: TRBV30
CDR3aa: CACLRGSEKLFF
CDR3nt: TGTGCCTGTTTAAGAGGGTCCGAAAAACTGTTTTTT

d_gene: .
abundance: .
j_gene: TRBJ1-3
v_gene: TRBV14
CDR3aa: CASSQDPSTITIYF
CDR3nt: TGTGCCAGCAGCCAAGACCCCTCGACAATCACCATATATTTT

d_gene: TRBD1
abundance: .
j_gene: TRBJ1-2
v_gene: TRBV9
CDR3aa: CASSGTGSISRYGYTF
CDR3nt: TGTGCCAGCAGCGGGACAGGGAGCATCAGTCGTTATGGCTACACCTTC

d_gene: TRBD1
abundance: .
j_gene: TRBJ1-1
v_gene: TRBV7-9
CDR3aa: CASSWGGQGGTEAFF
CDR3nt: TGTGCCAGCAGCTGGGGGGGACAGGGAGGCACTGAAGCTTTCTTT

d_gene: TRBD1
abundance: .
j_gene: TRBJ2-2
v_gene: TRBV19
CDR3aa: CASSQGAGSNTGELFF
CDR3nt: TGTGCCAGTAGTCAGGGGGCAGGATCGAACACCGGGGAGCTGTTTTTT

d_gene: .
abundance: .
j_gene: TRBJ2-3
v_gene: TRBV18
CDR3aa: CASSLSGYTQYF
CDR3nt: TGTGCCAGCTCCCTTAGTGGTTATACGCAGTATTTT

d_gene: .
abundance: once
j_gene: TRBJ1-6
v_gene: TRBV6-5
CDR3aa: CASSLGLDNSPLHF
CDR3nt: TGTGCCAGCAGTCTGGGACTTGATAATTCACCCCTCCACTTT

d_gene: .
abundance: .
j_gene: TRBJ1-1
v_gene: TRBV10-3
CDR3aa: CAISERENTEAFF
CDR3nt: TGTGCCATCAGTGAGCGGGAGAACACTGAAGCTTTCTTT

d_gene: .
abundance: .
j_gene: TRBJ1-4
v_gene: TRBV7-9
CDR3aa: CASSLHQGGEKLFF
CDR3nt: TGTGCCAGCAGCTTACACCAGGGAGGGGAAAAACTGTTTTTT

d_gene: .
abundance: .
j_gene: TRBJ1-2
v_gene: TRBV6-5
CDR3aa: CASSWPQGPYGYTF
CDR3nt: TGTGCCAGCAGTTGGCCACAGGGACCCTATGGCTACACCTTC

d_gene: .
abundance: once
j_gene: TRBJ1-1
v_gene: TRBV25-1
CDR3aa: CASSRGGTEAFF
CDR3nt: TGTGCCAGCAGTAGGGGGGGCACTGAAGCTTTCTTT

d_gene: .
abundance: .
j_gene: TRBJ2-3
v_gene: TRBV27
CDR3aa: CASSARASTDTQYF
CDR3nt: TGTGCCAGCAGTGCGCGGGCTAGCACAGATACGCAGTATTTT

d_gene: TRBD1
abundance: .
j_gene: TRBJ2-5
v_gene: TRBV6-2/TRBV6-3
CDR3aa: CASSYVPTGYAQETQYF
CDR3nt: TGTGCCAGCAGTTACGTCCCGACAGGGTATGCCCAAGAGACCCAGTACTTC

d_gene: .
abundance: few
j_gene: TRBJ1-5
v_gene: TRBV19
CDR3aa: CASSMGGDVGNQPQHF
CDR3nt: TGTGCCAGTAGTATGGGAGGGGATGTGGGCAATCAGCCCCAGCATTTT

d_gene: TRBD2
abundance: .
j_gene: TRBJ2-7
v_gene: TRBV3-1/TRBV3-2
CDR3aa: CASSQTSGRSYEQYF
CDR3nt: TGTGCCAGCAGCCAGACTAGCGGGAGATCCTACGAGCAGTACTTC

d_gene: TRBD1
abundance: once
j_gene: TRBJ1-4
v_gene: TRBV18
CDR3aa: CASSPENNRGPTNEKLFF
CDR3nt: TGTGCCAGCTCACCGGAAAATAACAGGGGGCCAACTAATGAAAAACTGTTTTTT

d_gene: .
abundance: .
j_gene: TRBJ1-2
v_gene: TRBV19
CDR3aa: CASRQDNYGYTF
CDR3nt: TGTGCCAGTAGACAGGATAACTATGGCTACACCTTC

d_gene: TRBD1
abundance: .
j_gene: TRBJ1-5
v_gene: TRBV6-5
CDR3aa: CASSYRGQGNQPQHF
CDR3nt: TGTGCCAGCAGTTACAGGGGACAGGGCAATCAGCCCCAGCATTTT

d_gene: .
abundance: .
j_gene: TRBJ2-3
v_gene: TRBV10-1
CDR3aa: CASSDKQETDTQYF
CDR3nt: TGCGCCAGCAGTGATAAACAGGAGACAGATACGCAGTATTTT